This passage covers 29 T cell receptor beta chains from one sample sequenced in a study of CD8 T cells in ankylosing spondylitis (dated by TCRdb to between 2016 and 2019). The library was produced with 5' RACE. The sample was run on an Illumina HiSeq 2500. The raw public reads went through TCRdb reprocessing: fastp at Q25, MiXCR clone calling, in-frame beta chains kept. Rows with one shared CDR3 protein collapse into an entry with the most common genes and DNA. Recorded for this sample are 220,000 or so distinct CDR3 sequences; about 10% of them occurred a single time. 20% to 25% of the sample is taken by the ten largest. Sequenced material: blood, either unsorted or a sorted T cell fraction (not recorded which). The receptors derive from a male donor with ankylosing spondylitis or in good health (not recorded which).

This clonotype was seen ten or more times. The chain carries TRBV12-3 or TRBV12-4 and TRBJ2-1, with 8 bases identical to TRBD1. V shed 7 bases and J 2 bases; nucleotides not matched to a gene: 7. The CDR3 covers 15 residues. The CDR3 here is CASTSGTGAYNEQFF. The CDR3 DNA is TGTGCCAGCACCTCCGGGACAGGAGCCTACAATGAGCAGTTCTTC.

The chain joins TRBV12-5 to TRBJ2-3; 7 positions agree with TRBD2. The CDR3 is made up of 15 amino acids. V was clipped by 3 bases and J by 4 bases; unmatched bases: 7. Germline V CDR1 and CDR2: LGHNT, FRNRAP. The CDR3 nucleotides read TGTGCTAGTGGTTTTGACGGGAGGATTTCAGATACGCAGTATTTT. Translated: CASGFDGRISDTQYF.

This clonotype was counted many times. The rearrangement joins TRBV19 to TRBJ2-2, with a possible D match to TRBD2 (6 bases). The CDR3 loop spans 14 amino acids. In germline, CDR1 is LNHDA, CDR2 SQIVND (reference sequence). V gave up 5 bases and J gave up 6 bases, with 13 bases separating them. Written as DNA, the CDR3 is TGTGCCAGTAGTCCAAGACTAGACTCCGGGGAGCTGTTTTTT. Translation: CASSPRLDSGELFF.

In its sample, this clonotype was seen many times. This chain links TRBV5-1 with TRBJ2-2, with 15 nucleotides matching TRBD2. Germline CDR1 SGHRS, CDR2 YFSETQ. Germline trimming cut 4 bases from V and 6 bases from J; bases unmatched to any gene: 7. The CDR3 totals 17 residues. The CDR3 protein is CASSTPGLAGGAGELFF. In nucleotides, the CDR3 is TGCGCCAGCAGCACACCGGGACTAGCGGGGGGCGCCGGGGAGCTGTTTTTT.

This clonotype turned up a few times. The rearrangement joins TRBV11-2 to TRBJ1-4; TRBD1 is a possible D gene (6 bases). The CDR3 length is 15 residues. Germline V lookup: CDR1 SGHAT, CDR2 FQNNGV. V dropped 0 bases and J dropped 5 bases, with 10 bases sitting between them. The CDR3 DNA follows: TGTGCCAGCAGCTTAGATGGGGGGCCAAATGAAAAACTGTTTTTT. This sequence encodes CASSLDGGPNEKLFF.

The table lists this clonotype with a few counts. The V call is TRBV3-1, the J call TRBJ2-7; the D gene could be TRBD1 or TRBD2 (5 bases each). Germline CDR1 is LGHDT and CDR2 is YNNKEL (reference sequence). Trimming shortened V by 4 bases and J by 0 bases, and 13 bases separated the two germline ends. The CDR3 covers 15 residues. This chain's CDR3 is CASSRSGTGSYEQYF. CDR3 sequence (DNA): TGTGCCAGCAGCCGCTCCGGGACCGGCTCCTACGAGCAGTACTTC.

This clonotype was counted ten times or more. The chain combines TRBV28 with TRBJ1-2, with D maybe TRBD1 (6 bases). The CDR3 runs 13 residues. Germline loops: CDR1 MDHEN, CDR2 SYDVKM. V dropped 3 bases and J dropped 7 bases, with 12 bases sitting between them. The CDR3 is CASSLLTDSGYTF. The CDR3 DNA is TGTGCCAGCAGTTTGCTCACGGACAGTGGCTACACCTTC.

This clonotype was recorded at least ten times. The rearrangement links TRBV20-1 to TRBJ1-2; D gene unclear. CDR1 and CDR2 (germline): DFQATT, SNEGSKA (reference sequence). CDR3 length equals 13 residues. With 2 bases removed from V and 7 bases from J, the gap between germline ends came to 14 bases. The DNA of the CDR3 is TGCAGTGCTAGATCGGAACCACGTAGTGGCTACACCTTC. Translating gives CSARSEPRSGYTF.

The table lists this clonotype with many counts. The chain has TRBV29-1 and TRBJ1-1, with TRBD1 matching over 9 bases. The ends lost 1 base at V and 4 bases at J; junction bases unmatched: 4. The CDR3 covers 14 residues. Germline V gene lookup returns CDR1 SQVTM and CDR2 ANQGSEA. CDR3 DNA sequence: TGCAGCGTTGAAGGGACAGGGGCGATCACTGAAGCTTTCTTT. Translating it yields CSVEGTGAITEAFF.

As for this clonotype: This sequence may be a read error, since a much larger clone differs from it by one base. J is TRBJ2-3 and V is TRBV6-1, with 9 bases that match TRBD1. Germline values: CDR1 MNHNS, CDR2 SASEGT. This CDR3 region has 14 residues. Here the CDR3 DNA reads TGTGCCAGCAGGCCCACAGGGGGCACAGATACGCTGTATTTT. It codes for CASRPTGGTDTLYF.

The chain links TRBV12-3 or TRBV12-4 to TRBJ2-7; unclear D gene. The CDR3 sequence is 11 residues long. V was pared by 3 bases and J by 9 bases, with 9 bases between. The CDR3 here is CASSFSGGQYF. CDR3 DNA sequence: TGTGCCAGCAGTTTCTCGGGCGGGCAGTACTTC.

In this sample, this clonotype turned up many times. The chain has TRBV29-1 and TRBJ2-7, with 7 positions matching TRBD2. Germline V gene sequence: CDR1 SQVTM, CDR2 ANQGSEA. The CDR3 loop spans 13 amino acids. J lost 2 bases, V lost 4 bases, and 5 bases had no gene match. The CDR3 is CSVGWGGTYEQYF. The CDR3 nucleotides are TGCAGCGTTGGCTGGGGGGGAACCTACGAGCAGTACTTC.

As regards this clonotype: A much more abundant neighbour one base away suggests this may be a read error. The chain has TRBV20-1 and TRBJ1-1; D may be TRBD1 (5 bases). The length of the CDR3 is 13 residues. The germline V gene encodes CDR1 DFQATT and CDR2 SNEGSKA (reference sequence). V lost 3 bases and J lost 6, with 14 bases in between. The CDR3 nucleotides are TGCAGTGCTAGCCGGGCAGGGAAAGCTGAAGCTTTCTTT. It translates to CSASRAGKAEAFF.

The V gene is TRBV28, the J gene TRBJ2-2, with D possibly TRBD1 on 6 matching bases. Germline CDR1 reads MDHEN; CDR2 reads SYDVKM. The CDR3 has 15 amino acids. The germline V and J ends were trimmed by 10 bases and 0 bases, with 15 bases remaining between them. DNA of the CDR3: TGTGCCAACCGTTACGGGACAACGAACACCGGGGAGCTGTTTTTT. Translation: CANRYGTTNTGELFF.

This clonotype was detected many times. The chain uses TRBV5-1 and TRBJ2-2; the match to TRBD2 covers 10 bases. The CDR3 covers 15 residues. CDR1 is SGHRS, CDR2 YFSETQ, per germline. V lost 6 bases to trimming and J lost 3 bases; unmatched junction nucleotides: 5. CDR3 in DNA: TGCGCCAGCACAGTCCTAGCGGGGGACACCGGGGAGCTGTTTTTT. Protein: CASTVLAGDTGELFF. The full variable domain, completed using reference TRBV5-1 and TRBJ2-2, is KAGVTQTPRYLIKTRGQQVTLSCSPISGHRSVSWYQQTPGQGLQFLFEYFSETQRNKGNFPGRFSGRQFSNSRSEMNVSTLELGDSALYLCASTVLAGDTGELFFGEGSRLTVL.

This clonotype was observed a handful of times. V and J are TRBV3-1 and TRBJ2-5, with 11 bases that match TRBD1. CDR1 and CDR2 (germline): LGHDT, YNNKEL (reference sequence). Trimming at V came to 5 bases and at J to 5 bases, leaving 4 bases not matched to a gene. This CDR3 has 14 residues. DNA for the CDR3: TGTGCCAGCAGCTACCGGGACAGGGGGGAGACCCAGTACTTC. Translated, it gives CASSYRDRGETQYF.

The gene calls are TRBV4-2 and TRBJ2-1; 7 nucleotides line up with TRBD2. V gave up 4 bases and J gave up 8 bases; unmatched junction bases: 17. The CDR3 is 17 amino acids. In germline, CDR1 is LGHNA, CDR2 YNFKEQ. The CDR3 is CASSPLTGSGAGDEQFF. In nucleotides, the CDR3 is TGTGCCAGCAGCCCCCTTACGGGGAGCGGGGCGGGGGATGAGCAGTTCTTC.

The chain links TRBV27 to TRBJ1-3, with a tentative D call TRBD1 (5 bases). CDR3 size: 16 residues. Germline CDR1 MNHEY, CDR2 SMNVEV (reference sequence). Trimming stripped 0 bases from V and 0 bases from J, with 9 bases between. For the CDR3, the DNA is TGTGCCAGCAGTTTATCGGGACGGAACTCTGGAAACACCATATATTTT. It specifies CASSLSGRNSGNTIYF.

V gene TRBV5-1 combines with J gene TRBJ1-2; 12 bases are shared with TRBD1. This CDR3 is built from 14 residues. Germline values: CDR1 SGHRS, CDR2 YFSETQ. The junction had 3 bases not matched to a gene; V was cut back by 3 bases and J by 6 bases. The CDR3 loop reads CASSWDRGQDGYTF. In DNA form, the CDR3 reads TGCGCCAGCAGCTGGGACAGGGGGCAAGATGGCTACACCTTC.

This clonotype was recorded at least ten times. This sequence joins TRBV9 and TRBJ2-2, with D perhaps given as TRBD1 or TRBD2 (6 bases each). V lost 4 bases to trimming and J lost 4 bases, with 17 bases between them. This CDR3 comprises 16 residues. CDR1 and CDR2 from the germline V gene are SGDLS and YYNGEE. CDR3 protein: CASSLSSGAGTGELFF. The CDR3 DNA is TGTGCCAGCAGCCTCTCCTCGGGGGCCGGCACCGGGGAGCTGTTTTTT.

This clonotype occurred many times. V and J are TRBV7-6 and TRBJ2-1; 8 positions agree with TRBD2. Per the germline V gene, CDR1 is SGHVS and CDR2 is FNYEAQ. The CDR3 is made up of 16 amino acids. After removal of 5 bases from V and 0 bases from J, the junction contained 6 bases not matched to a gene. CDR3 coding DNA: TGTGCCAGCAGCCCAGCGGGGGCCATCTCCTACAATGAGCAGTTCTTC. This gives the protein CASSPAGAISYNEQFF.

This clonotype was seen many times. The DNA for the CDR3 is TGCAGCGTTGAACAGCTGAACACTGAAGCTTTCTTT. Protein sequence: CSVEQLNTEAFF. The rearrangement links TRBV29-1 to TRBJ1-1, with unresolved D. CDR1 and CDR2 (germline): SQVTM, ANQGSEA. V was clipped by 2 bases and J by 0 bases, with 4 bases between them. The CDR3 is 12 residues long.

This clonotype was counted at least ten times. The chain links TRBV20-1 to TRBJ2-7; D not certain. The CDR3 is made up of 11 amino acids. Germline-derived CDR1 and CDR2 are DFQATT and SNEGSKA (reference sequence). Trimming pared 5 bases from V and 4 bases from J, leaving 9 bases between. The CDR3: CSAPDGYEQYF. The CDR3 nucleotides read TGCAGTGCTCCTGACGGGTACGAGCAGTACTTC.

This clonotype appeared a few times. V gene TRBV5-1 combines with J gene TRBJ2-3, with 12 nucleotides matching TRBD2. Germline CDR1 reads SGHRS; CDR2 reads YFSETQ. V shed 4 bases and J 2 bases; nucleotides not matched to a gene: 5. The CDR3 is 16 amino acids. CDR3 region: CASSQTSGGFTDTQYF. DNA for the CDR3: TGCGCCAGCAGCCAGACTAGCGGGGGATTCACAGATACGCAGTATTTT.

This clonotype was counted a few times. This chain connects TRBV7-2 to TRBJ2-2, with no clear D. Germline V gives CDR1 SGHTA, CDR2 FQGNSA. The CDR3 runs 16 residues. Trimming shortened V by 1 base and J by 0 bases, and 9 bases separated the two germline ends. The CDR3 sequence: CASSLVAPPNTGELFF. The DNA for the CDR3 is TGTGCCAGCAGCTTAGTCGCCCCACCGAACACCGGGGAGCTGTTTTTT.

In its sample, this clonotype was seen a few times. The genes are TRBV11-2 and TRBJ2-5; 9 bases are shared with TRBD2. From germline, CDR1 is SGHAT and CDR2 FQNNGV. This CDR3 contains 19 residues. V gave up 4 bases and J gave up 0 bases; unmatched junction bases: 15. The CDR3 spells CASSSDSGGTRAYQETQYF. The CDR3, as DNA: TGTGCCAGCAGCTCGGATAGCGGGGGCACCAGGGCGTACCAAGAGACCCAGTACTTC. The complete variable domain, with remaining parts taken from reference TRBV11-2 and TRBJ2-5, reads EAGVAQSPRYKIIEKRQSVAFWCNPISGHATLYWYQQILGQGPKLLIQFQNNGVVDDSQLPKDRFSAERLKGVDSTLKIQPAKLEDSAVYLCASSSDSGGTRAYQETQYFGPGTRLLVL.

This clonotype was seen repeatedly, ten times or more. As DNA, the CDR3 is TGCAGTGCTAGAGACTTGGGGGTGGGTCTTAGCAATGAGCAGTTCTTC. Translated: CSARDLGVGLSNEQFF. This chain joins TRBV20-1 and TRBJ2-1; TRBD1 or TRBD2 may be the D gene (5 bases each). V gave up 0 bases and J gave up 6 bases, with 18 bases separating them. CDR1 is DFQATT, CDR2 SNEGSKA, per germline (reference sequence). The CDR3 is made up of 16 amino acids.

This clonotype came up many times. The chain uses TRBV7-3 and TRBJ2-1; 10 bases match TRBD1. After removal of 0 bases from V and 7 bases from J, the junction contained 3 bases not matched to a gene. Germline-derived CDR1 and CDR2 are SGHTA and FQGTGA. This CDR3 is built from 15 residues. CDR3 in amino acids: CASSLTGQGFNEQFF. The CDR3 DNA is TGTGCCAGCAGCTTAACGGGACAGGGGTTTAATGAGCAGTTCTTC. The full variable domain, with the rest looked up from reference TRBV7-3 and TRBJ2-1, is GAGVSQTPSNKVTEKGKYVELRCDPISGHTALYWYRQSLGQGPEFLIYFQGTGAADDSGLPNDRFFAVRPEGSVSTLKIQRTERGDSAVYLCASSLTGQGFNEQFFGPGTRLTVL.

V and J are TRBV5-1 and TRBJ1-6, with TRBD1 matching over 7 bases. The germline V gene has CDR1 SGHRS and CDR2 YFSETQ. The CDR3 loop spans 14 amino acids. Unmatched junction bases numbered 10, after V lost 4 bases and J lost 12 bases. CDR3 sequence reads: CASSRDSGNLPLHF. The CDR3 nucleotides are TGCGCCAGCAGCCGGGACAGCGGAAACTTACCCCTCCACTTT.